This entry lists 15 T cell receptor beta chains sequenced from one sample in a study of blood T cells in healthy people across ages. The second PCR ran roughly 6 to 11 cycles with a sample-barcoded 5' primer and J-beta primers. TCRdb re-analysed the 5' RACE reads in MiXCR, keeping a single row per CDR3 protein. The table records about 1.1 million distinct CDR3 sequences, about two fifths of them present only once. The sequencing input was blood. These receptor sequences come from a man between 18 and 35 years old in good health.

This clonotype was observed a few times. V is TRBV6-2 or TRBV6-3 and J is TRBJ2-1, with D unresolved. The CDR3 consists of 13 residues. V lost 8 bases to trimming and J lost 8 bases, with 16 bases between them. CDR1 is MNHEY and CDR2 is SVGEGT in the germline V gene. The CDR3 nucleotides are TGTGCCAGCTCCGTATCCCGTCGAGATGAGCAGTTCTTC. It is translated as CASSVSRRDEQFF.

The CDR3 loop is CASSLRSRGTSNQPQHF. CDR3 coding DNA: TGTGCCAGCAGTTTAAGAAGTCGGGGAACCAGCAATCAGCCCCAGCATTTT. The chain combines TRBV12-3 or TRBV12-4 with TRBJ1-5; D gene uncertain. The CDR3 has 17 amino acids. The ends were cut back, 2 bases at V and 1 base at J, with 15 bases in the middle.

This clonotype was seen a few times. The chain links TRBV28 to TRBJ1-1; possible D gene TRBD1, 5 bases. V shed 6 bases and J shed 5 bases, with 22 bases lying between them. Germline V lookup: CDR1 MDHEN, CDR2 SYDVKM. The CDR3 has 16 amino acids. CDR3 in DNA: TGTGCCAGCAGCCACCGGGACTTTCCGGCGGGGACTGAAGCTTTCTTT. Protein: CASSHRDFPAGTEAFF.

There are a few counts of this clonotype. This CDR3 is CASSEEGDEKLFF. The CDR3 bases are TGTGCCAGCAGTGAAGAGGGGGATGAAAAACTGTTTTTT. This sequence joins TRBV25-1 and TRBJ1-4; D is possibly TRBD1 (6 bases). This CDR3 has 13 residues. Germline V gene sequence: CDR1 MGHDK, CDR2 SYGVNS. Between the trimmed V and J ends, which lost 2 bases and 6 bases, there was a span of 7 bases. The full variable domain, with the rest looked up from reference TRBV25-1 and TRBJ1-4, is EADIYQTPRYLVIGTGKKITLECSQTMGHDKMYWYQQDPGMELHLIHYSYGVNSTEKGDLSSESTVSRIRTEHFPLTLESARPSHTSQYLCASSEEGDEKLFFGSGTQLSVL.

CDR3 loop: CASSLKGGGGDEPQHF. The CDR3 DNA reads TGTGCCAGCAGTTTAAAGGGGGGAGGGGGTGATGAACCCCAGCATTTT. The chain joins TRBV12-3 or TRBV12-4 to TRBJ1-5; possible D gene TRBD1, 6 bases. The CDR3 is made up of 16 amino acids. Between the trimmed V and J ends, which lost 2 bases and 10 bases, there was a span of 21 bases.

This chain connects TRBV28 to TRBJ2-6; D is possibly TRBD1 (6 bases). V gave up 6 bases and J gave up 10 bases, with 7 bases separating them. This CDR3 has 11 amino acids. Germline assignment: CDR1 MDHEN and CDR2 SYDVKM. The CDR3 DNA is TGTGCCAGCAGCGGACAGAACGTCCTGACTTTC. It encodes CASSGQNVLTF. Together with reference TRBV28 and TRBJ2-6, the CDR3 gives the full variable domain: DVKVTQSSRYLVKRTGEKVFLECVQDMDHENMFWYRQDPGLGLRLIYFSYDVKMKEKGDIPEGYSVSREKKERFSLILESASTNQTSMYLCASSGQNVLTFGAGSRLTVL.

Only a few counts were recorded for this clonotype. The gene calls are TRBV7-2 and TRBJ1-2; possibly TRBD1 for D (6 bases). Trimming cost V 3 bases and J 7 bases, with 12 bases left between them. Per the germline V gene, CDR1 is SGHTA and CDR2 is FQGNSA. This CDR3 contains 13 residues. CDR3 in DNA: TGTGCCAGCAGCTTGCAGGGGATCTCTGGCTACACCTTC. It translates to CASSLQGISGYTF. The entire variable domain, with the rest obtained from reference TRBV7-2 and TRBJ1-2, is as follows: GAGVSQSPSNKVTEKGKDVELRCDPISGHTALYWYRQSLGQGLEFLIYFQGNSAPDKSGLPSDRFSAERTGGSVSTLTIQRTQQEDSAVYLCASSLQGISGYTFGSGTRLTVV.

The V call is TRBV5-1, the J call TRBJ2-5, with a weak D call TRBD1 (5 bases). Trimming removed 1 base at V and 1 base at J, with 8 bases between. CDR3 length: 14 amino acids. Looked up from germline, CDR1 is SGHRS and CDR2 is YFSETQ. CDR3 protein: CASSLSTVQETQYF. CDR3 bases: TGCGCCAGCAGCTTGTCGACAGTCCAAGAGACCCAGTACTTC. The entire variable domain, with the rest obtained from reference TRBV5-1 and TRBJ2-5, is as follows: KAGVTQTPRYLIKTRGQQVTLSCSPISGHRSVSWYQQTPGQGLQFLFEYFSETQRNKGNFPGRFSGRQFSNSRSEMNVSTLELGDSALYLCASSLSTVQETQYFGPGTRLLVL.

This clonotype showed up many times. The junction does not match germline at one end; this may be a read error. The gene calls are TRBV7-2 and TRBJ1-5, with D tentatively TRBD1 (5 bases). The CDR3 runs to 14 residues. Germline assignment: CDR1 SGHTA and CDR2 FQGNSA. The CDR3 DNA reads TGTGCCAGCAGTTTAGAGGGGTTGAATCAGCCCCAGCATTTT. Protein: CASSLEGLNQPQHF.

In this sample, this clonotype turned up a few times. The rearrangement uses TRBV4-1 and TRBJ1-2, with D perhaps matching TRBD1 (6 bases). This CDR3 has 15 amino acids. CDR1 and CDR2 from the germline V gene are MGHRA and YSYEKL. Trimming took off 4 bases at V and 7 bases at J, with 19 bases between the two ends. The CDR3 coding sequence is TGCGCCAGCAGCCTCGACACATCGACAGGTCCTGGCTACACCTTC. Translating it yields CASSLDTSTGPGYTF.

This clonotype showed up just a few times. The chain joins TRBV25-1 to TRBJ2-1, with D possibly matching TRBD1 (5 bases). Trimming shortened V by 4 bases and J by 4 bases, and 11 bases separated the two germline ends. The germline gives CDR1 MGHDK, CDR2 SYGVNS. This CDR3 is 14 amino acids long. The CDR3, as DNA: TGTGCCAGCAGTGGGGTGACAGCTTACAATGAGCAGTTCTTC. Translation gives CASSGVTAYNEQFF.

In its sample, this clonotype was seen a few times. The chain links TRBV10-3 to TRBJ1-2; 7 bases match TRBD1. The V gene end was trimmed by 0 bases and the J gene end by 8 bases; junction bases not matched to a gene: 6. The CDR3 runs 14 residues. Germline V CDR1 and CDR2: ENHRY, SYGVKD. The CDR3 coding sequence is TGTGCCATCAGTGAGTCGGAGACAGGGTGGGGCTACACCTTC. It codes for CAISESETGWGYTF.

The chain couples TRBV4-3 to TRBJ1-4, with TRBD1 as a possible D gene (6 bases). The CDR3 is 15 residues long. Germline V gives CDR1 LGHNA, CDR2 YSLEER. V was clipped by 4 bases and J by 4 bases, with 13 bases between them. The CDR3 sequence: CASSRLQGFNEKLFF. CDR3 in DNA: TGCGCCAGCAGCCGCCTACAGGGTTTTAATGAAAAACTGTTTTTT.

This clonotype showed up just a few times. This rearrangement joins TRBV10-3 to TRBJ1-2; 8 bases align to TRBD1. The CDR3 loop spans 14 amino acids. Trimming took 8 bases from V and 6 from J; bases not matched to a gene: 11. The germline CDR1 and CDR2 sequences are ENHRY and SYGVKD. This CDR3 reads CAIGRGQVVDGYTF. CDR3 sequence (DNA): TGTGCCATCGGCCGGGGACAGGTGGTTGATGGCTACACCTTC.

This clonotype appeared a few times. The CDR3 loop is CASSLDRASPYEQYF. The CDR3 nucleotides are TGTGCCAGCAGCCTAGACAGGGCTTCTCCCTACGAGCAGTACTTC. The rearrangement links TRBV3-1 to TRBJ2-7; 7 bases agree with TRBD1. Germline V gene data show CDR1 as LGHDT and CDR2 as YNNKEL (reference sequence). The junction had 8 bases not matched to a gene; V was cut back by 4 bases and J by 2 bases. The CDR3 loop spans 15 amino acids.